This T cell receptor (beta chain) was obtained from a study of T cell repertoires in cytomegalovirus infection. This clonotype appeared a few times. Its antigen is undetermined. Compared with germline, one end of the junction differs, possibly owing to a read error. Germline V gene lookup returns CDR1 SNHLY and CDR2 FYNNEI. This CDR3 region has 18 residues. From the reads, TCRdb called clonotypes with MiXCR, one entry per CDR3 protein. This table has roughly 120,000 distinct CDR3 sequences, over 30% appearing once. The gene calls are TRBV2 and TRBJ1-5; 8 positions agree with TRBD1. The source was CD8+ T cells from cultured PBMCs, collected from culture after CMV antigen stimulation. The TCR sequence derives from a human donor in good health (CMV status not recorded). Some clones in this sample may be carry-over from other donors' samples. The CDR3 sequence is CASREGWRSTGVNQPQHF. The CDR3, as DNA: TGTGCCAGCAGAGAAGGTTGGAGATCGACAGGGGTCAACCAGCCCCAGCATTTT.